One and the same sample provided the 8 T cell receptor beta chains below, sequenced in a study of long-term antiretroviral therapy in people with HIV. With survey level as its setting, the immunoSEQ assay was v3.0. Assay: immunoSEQ multiplex PCR; the TCRdb copy retains only in-frame clones and omits some. The sample has 40,000 to 50,000 clones; about 94% are singletons. The sample was unsorted PBMCs, taken roughly 9.4 years after starting antiretroviral therapy. These receptors all stem from a man younger than 45 with HIV.

The chain has TRBV6-4 and TRBJ1-5; tentative D call: TRBD1 (5 bases). This CDR3 contains 15 residues. V lost 6 bases, J lost 1 base, and 13 bases lay in between. Germline CDR1 reads MRHNA; CDR2 reads SNTAGT. CDR3 DNA sequence: TGTGCCAGCAGACGTTGTCAGGGAAGCAATCAGCCCCAGCATTTT. It translates to CASRRCQGSNQPQHF.

This sequence joins TRBV9 and TRBJ2-5; D assignment may be TRBD1 or TRBD2 (5 bases each). Germline V gives CDR1 SGDLS, CDR2 YYNGEE. This CDR3 region has 16 residues. V lost 4 bases to trimming and J lost 1 base, with 17 bases between them. The CDR3 nucleotides read TGTGCCAGCAGCCCCGGGGCCGGGTTCCGCCAAGAGACCCAGTACTTC. Translated, it gives CASSPGAGFRQETQYF.

The genes are TRBV4-1 and TRBJ1-5; no reliable D call. Trimming left V 5 bases short and J 5 bases short, with 13 bases between. The CDR3 is 14 residues long. Germline V gene data show CDR1 as MGHRA and CDR2 as YSYEKL. The CDR3 bases are TGCGCCAGCAGCGGACCGGGGATATATCAGCCCCAGCATTTT. Amino acid sequence: CASSGPGIYQPQHF.

The V gene is TRBV15, the J gene TRBJ2-7, with no clear D. CDR3 length equals 13 residues. The germline CDR1 and CDR2 sequences are LNHNV and YYDKDF (reference sequence). Deletions cut 0 bases from V and 7 bases from J, with 10 bases between. CDR3 sequence: CATSRETGREQYF. The CDR3 DNA is TGTGCCACCAGCAGAGAAACCGGTCGTGAGCAGTACTTC. The entire variable domain, with the rest obtained from reference TRBV15 and TRBJ2-7, is as follows: DAMVIQNPRYQVTQFGKPVTLSCSQTLNHNVMYWYQQKSSQAPKLLFHYYDKDFNNEADTPDNFQSRRPNTSFCFLDIRSPGLGDTAMYLCATSRETGREQYFGPGTRLTVT.

V and J are TRBV7-8 and TRBJ2-3; no definite D call. The V and J ends lost 1 base and 0 bases respectively, with 8 bases between them. The germline V gene encodes CDR1 SGHVS and CDR2 FQNEAQ. CDR3 size: 15 residues. In nucleotides, the CDR3 is TGTGCCAGCAGCTTAGTGGCTACTAGCACAGATACGCAGTATTTT. This codes for CASSLVATSTDTQYF.

The DNA of the CDR3 is TGTGCCAGCAGTGAAGCCGTCCTGGGGGAGACCCAGTACTTC. It yields the protein CASSEAVLGETQYF. This chain connects TRBV6-1 to TRBJ2-5; D is uncertain. The CDR3 covers 14 residues. The ends were cut back, 0 bases at V and 5 bases at J, with 10 bases in the middle. Germline CDR1 reads MNHNS; CDR2 reads SASEGT.

CDR3 amino acids: CASSSGTGFYEQYV. For the CDR3, the DNA is TGTGCCAGCAGTTCCGGGACAGGGTTCTACGAGCAGTACGTC. V gene TRBV13 combines with J gene TRBJ2-7; TRBD1 matches at 9 bases. V shed 6 bases, J shed 3 bases, and the junction held 6 bases outside the gene matches. CDR1 is PRHDT, CDR2 FYEKMQ, per germline (reference sequence). The CDR3 extends over 14 amino acids.

The chain uses TRBV28 and TRBJ1-3; D ambiguous. CDR3 size: 11 residues. Per germline, CDR1 MDHEN and CDR2 SYDVKM. The ends were cut back, 4 bases at V and 9 bases at J, with 7 bases in the middle. CDR3 sequence: CASSSLGTIYF. The CDR3 nucleotides are TGTGCCAGCAGTTCTCTAGGCACCATATATTTT.